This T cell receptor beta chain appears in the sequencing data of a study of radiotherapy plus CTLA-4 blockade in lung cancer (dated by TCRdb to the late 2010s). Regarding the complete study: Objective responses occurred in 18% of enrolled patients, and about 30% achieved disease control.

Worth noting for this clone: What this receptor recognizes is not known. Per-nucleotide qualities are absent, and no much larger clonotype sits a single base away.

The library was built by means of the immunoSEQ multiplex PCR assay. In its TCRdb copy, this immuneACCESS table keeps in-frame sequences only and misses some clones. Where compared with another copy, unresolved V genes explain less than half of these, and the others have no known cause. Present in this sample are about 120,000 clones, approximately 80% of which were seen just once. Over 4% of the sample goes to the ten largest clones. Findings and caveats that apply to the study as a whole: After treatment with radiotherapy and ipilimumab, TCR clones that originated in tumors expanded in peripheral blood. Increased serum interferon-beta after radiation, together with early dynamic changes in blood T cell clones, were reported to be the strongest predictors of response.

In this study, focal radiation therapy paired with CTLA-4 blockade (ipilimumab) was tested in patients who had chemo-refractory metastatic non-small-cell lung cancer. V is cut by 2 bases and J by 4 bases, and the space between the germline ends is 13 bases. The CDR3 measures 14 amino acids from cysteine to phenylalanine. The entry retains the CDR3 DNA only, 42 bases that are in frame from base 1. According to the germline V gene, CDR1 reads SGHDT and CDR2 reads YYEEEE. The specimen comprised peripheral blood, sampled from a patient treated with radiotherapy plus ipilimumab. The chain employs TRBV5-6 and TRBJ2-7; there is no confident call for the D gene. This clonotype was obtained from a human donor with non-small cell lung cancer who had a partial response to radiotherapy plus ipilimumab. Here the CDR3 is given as CASSLLTDQYEQYF. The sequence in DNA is TGTGCCAGCAGCTTACTAACCGATCAATACGAGCAGTACTTC. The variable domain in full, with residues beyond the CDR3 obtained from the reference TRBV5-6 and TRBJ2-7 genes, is DAGVTQSPTHLIKTRGQQVTLRCSPKSGHDTVSWYQQALGQGPQFIFQYYEEEERQRGNFPDRFSGHQFPNYSSELNVNALLLGDSALYLCASSLLTDQYEQYFGPGTRLTVT.